Listed below are T cell receptor beta chains from one sample, sequenced in a study of OX40 agonist ivuxolimab in advanced cancers. Using immunoSEQ multiplex PCR, the repertoire was profiled, and TCRdb retains in-frame clones only, with some absent. The table lists some 68,000 clones, approximately 83% of them singletons. The sequences come from CD4+ or CD8+ T cells sorted from blood, collected in a trial of the OX40 agonist ivuxolimab. The receptors originated from an adult with an advanced solid tumor such as melanoma, head and neck, liver or kidney cancer. CDR3s include the opening cysteine and the closing phenylalanine or tryptophan. Each record gives: D gene, J gene, clone size, V gene, CDR3 DNA, CDR3 protein. The D gene is left open where the match is weak. The size field is filled for only some rows; it gives once, few, many or a size class.

D: .
J: TRBJ2-7
size: .
V: TRBV18
DNA: TGTGCCAGCTCACCCGCGGAGTACGAGCAGTACTTC
CDR3: CASSPAEYEQYF

D: TRBD1
J: TRBJ2-7
size: .
V: TRBV28
DNA: TGTGCCAGCAGTCCTCCCCGACAGGGATATTTCTACGAGCAGTACTTC
CDR3: CASSPPRQGYFYEQYF

D: .
J: TRBJ1-2
size: .
V: TRBV28
DNA: TGTGCCAGCGACCAGGGGCACTATGGCTACACCTTC
CDR3: CASDQGHYGYTF

D: .
J: TRBJ1-2
size: once
V: TRBV5-5
DNA: TGTGCCAGCAGCTTGCCACAGGACTATGGCTACACCTTC
CDR3: CASSLPQDYGYTF

D: .
J: TRBJ2-7
size: .
V: TRBV30
DNA: TGTGCCTGGAGTGTACCTGGGGGCAGCTCCTACGAGCAGTACTTC
CDR3: CAWSVPGGSSYEQYF

D: .
J: TRBJ1-1
size: .
V: TRBV29-1
DNA: TGCAGCGCCGACCCTCGGGGCGGACACTTGAACACTGAAGCTTTCTTT
CDR3: CSADPRGGHLNTEAFF

D: TRBD1
J: TRBJ2-2
size: once
V: TRBV18
DNA: TGTGCCAGCTCACCACTTGACAGGGGGCGCGACACCGGGGAGCTGTTTTTT
CDR3: CASSPLDRGRDTGELFF

D: .
J: TRBJ2-3
size: .
V: TRBV5-1
DNA: TGCGCCAGCAGCTTGGCCAAGTCCGATACGCAGTATTTT
CDR3: CASSLAKSDTQYF

D: TRBD2
J: TRBJ2-5
size: .
V: TRBV15
DNA: TGTGCCACCAGCAGAGAACCCGGGGGGATCCAAGAGACCCAGTACTTC
CDR3: CATSREPGGIQETQYF

D: .
J: TRBJ1-1
size: once
V: TRBV10-1
DNA: TGCGCCAGCAGCAGGGGTGGAATGGGTGAAGCTTTCTTT
CDR3: CASSRGGMGEAFF

D: .
J: TRBJ2-5
size: .
V: TRBV7-9
DNA: TGTGCCAGCAGCCCCACGAGGGTGGAGACCCAGTACTTC
CDR3: CASSPTRVETQYF

D: .
J: TRBJ2-5
size: .
V: TRBV7-6
DNA: TGTGCCAGCTCAAGGAGTCAAGAGACCCAGTACTTC
CDR3: CASSRSQETQYF

D: .
J: TRBJ2-7
size: few
V: TRBV5-4
DNA: TGTGCCAGCAGTAACCCATCAAAGGCCTACGAGCAGTACTTC
CDR3: CASSNPSKAYEQYF

D: .
J: TRBJ1-2
size: .
V: TRBV7-9
DNA: TGTGCCAGCAACGACGCGGACTATGGCTACACCTTC
CDR3: CASNDADYGYTF

D: .
J: TRBJ1-1
size: medium-sized
V: TRBV5-1
DNA: TGCGCCAGCAGCTCCCTAGGGACGGCGAACACTGAAGCTTTCTTT
CDR3: CASSSLGTANTEAFF

D: .
J: TRBJ1-2
size: .
V: TRBV7-2
DNA: TGTGCCAGCAGTTCAGGGGCTGGCTATGGCTACACCTTC
CDR3: CASSSGAGYGYTF

D: .
J: TRBJ1-5
size: .
V: TRBV7-8
DNA: TGTGCCAGCAGCTCGGGGGGGACGGCCAATCAGCCCCAGCATTTT
CDR3: CASSSGGTANQPQHF

D: .
J: TRBJ1-4
size: .
V: TRBV19
DNA: TGTGCCAGTCAGACGGACACCAACGTTGCAACTAATGAAAAACTGTTTTTT
CDR3: CASQTDTNVATNEKLFF

D: .
J: TRBJ2-7
size: few
V: TRBV5-1
DNA: TGCGCCAGCAGCCCGAGTATGAGGACAGCGAATTACGAGCAGTACTTC
CDR3: CASSPSMRTANYEQYF

D: TRBD1
J: TRBJ2-3
size: .
V: TRBV11-2
DNA: TGTGCCAGCAGCTTAGGGGCAACCAAGACAGGGGGTGACACAGATACGCAGTATTTT
CDR3: CASSLGATKTGGDTDTQYF

D: TRBD1
J: TRBJ2-7
size: .
V: TRBV19
DNA: TGTGCCAGTAGTATGGACAGGAGCTACGAGCAGTACTTC
CDR3: CASSMDRSYEQYF

D: .
J: TRBJ2-2
size: .
V: TRBV27
DNA: TGTGCCAGCAGTTTATTGGGACTCGCGAACACCGGGGAGCTGTTTTTT
CDR3: CASSLLGLANTGELFF

D: .
J: TRBJ1-2
size: .
V: TRBV11-2
DNA: TGTGCCAGCAGCTTAAAAGGGGACTGCTATGGCTACACCTTC
CDR3: CASSLKGDCYGYTF

D: TRBD1
J: TRBJ1-6
size: .
V: TRBV27
DNA: TGTGCCAGCAGAACCATGACAGGGGATTCACCCCTCCACTTT
CDR3: CASRTMTGDSPLHF

D: .
J: TRBJ1-3
size: .
V: TRBV6-1
DNA: TGTGCCAGCAGTGATGGGCAGGGAACGGGAAACACCATATATTTT
CDR3: CASSDGQGTGNTIYF

D: .
J: TRBJ2-2
size: .
V: TRBV6-1
DNA: TGTGCCAGCAGAAGGAACACCGGGGAGCTGTTTTTT
CDR3: CASRRNTGELFF

D: TRBD1
J: TRBJ1-1
size: once
V: TRBV27
DNA: TGTGCCAGCAGTTCTTTCCCGGGACAGGGGGCGGGTGCTTTCTTT
CDR3: CASSSFPGQGAGAFF

D: TRBD1
J: TRBJ2-7
size: .
V: TRBV5-1
DNA: TGCGCCAGCAGCGACGAGGGCGTTGACAGGGGTGGCTACGAGCAGTACTTC
CDR3: CASSDEGVDRGGYEQYF

D: TRBD1
J: TRBJ1-2
size: .
V: TRBV5-4
DNA: TGTGCCAGCAGCTGGGGACAGAACGTAGTGGGCTACACCTTC
CDR3: CASSWGQNVVGYTF

D: .
J: TRBJ2-5
size: .
V: TRBV27
DNA: TGTGCCAGTGGACCTCGCAGGACTGCGAAAGAGACCCAGTACTTC
CDR3: CASGPRRTAKETQYF

D: .
J: TRBJ2-3
size: .
V: TRBV19
DNA: TGTGCCAGTAGTATTGGGGACCCAGGGGCCGTAGATACGCAGTATTTT
CDR3: CASSIGDPGAVDTQYF

D: .
J: TRBJ2-7
size: .
V: TRBV18
DNA: TGTGCCAGCTCGCCAGACCTTACCGGGACTTACGCCTACGAGCAGTACTTC
CDR3: CASSPDLTGTYAYEQYF

D: TRBD1
J: TRBJ1-2
size: once
V: TRBV6-5
DNA: TGTGCCAGCAGTTACTCGCCAGGGGGCGCCTATGGCTACACCTTC
CDR3: CASSYSPGGAYGYTF

D: .
J: TRBJ1-2
size: .
V: TRBV19
DNA: TGTGCCAGTAGCCCCAAACGGGGGCGAGATGGCTACACCTTC
CDR3: CASSPKRGRDGYTF

D: .
J: TRBJ2-7
size: .
V: TRBV12-5
DNA: TGTGCTAGTGGTTTTTCCGGGGGCATACACCTGCCGAACTACGAGCAGTACTTC
CDR3: CASGFSGGIHLPNYEQYF

D: .
J: TRBJ2-7
size: .
V: TRBV6-4
DNA: TGTGCCAGCAGTGAGCCCCGAGGAGGTACTACATCCTACGAGCAGTACTTC
CDR3: CASSEPRGGTTSYEQYF

D: .
J: TRBJ1-1
size: .
V: TRBV19
DNA: TGTGCCAGTAGTTTCGGGGGGGGCTTCACTGAAGCTTTCTTT
CDR3: CASSFGGGFTEAFF

D: TRBD1
J: TRBJ2-7
size: few
V: TRBV28
DNA: TGTGCCAGCAGTTTATTAAGTGGCGACAGGGTCTACGAGCAGTACTTC
CDR3: CASSLLSGDRVYEQYF

D: .
J: TRBJ2-7
size: .
V: TRBV13
DNA: TGTGCCAGCAGCAAAGGACAGACCTACGAGCAGTACTTC
CDR3: CASSKGQTYEQYF

D: .
J: TRBJ2-6
size: .
V: TRBV7-9
DNA: TGTGCCAGCAGCTTCCCGGGACCGCGCTCTGGGGCCAACGTCCTGACTTTC
CDR3: CASSFPGPRSGANVLTF

D: TRBD1
J: TRBJ2-1
size: .
V: TRBV7-7
DNA: TGTGCCAGCAGCGGACAGGGGAGTAATGAGCAGTTCTTC
CDR3: CASSGQGSNEQFF

D: .
J: TRBJ2-1
size: .
V: TRBV10-3
DNA: TGTGCCATCAGTGATTTGGGCATTGGGTACAATGAGCAGTTCTTC
CDR3: CAISDLGIGYNEQFF

D: .
J: TRBJ2-3
size: .
V: TRBV5-4
DNA: TGTGCCAGCAGCCAGGGCGGGATCAGCACAGATACGCAGTATTTT
CDR3: CASSQGGISTDTQYF

D: TRBD1
J: TRBJ2-1
size: .
V: TRBV7-7
DNA: TGTGCCAGCAGCCTCGGACAGGGGGGGAATGAGCAGTTCTTC
CDR3: CASSLGQGGNEQFF

D: .
J: TRBJ1-6
size: .
V: TRBV2
DNA: TGTGCCAGCAGAATCGGTAGCTCCTATAATTCACCCCTCCACTTT
CDR3: CASRIGSSYNSPLHF

D: .
J: TRBJ1-3
size: .
V: TRBV6-6
DNA: TGTGCCAGCAGTTACGACCGGTACTCTGGAAACACCATATATTTT
CDR3: CASSYDRYSGNTIYF

D: .
J: TRBJ2-5
size: few
V: TRBV28
DNA: TGTGCCAGCAGTTTAACGACAGGAACCATCCAAGAGACCCAGTACTTC
CDR3: CASSLTTGTIQETQYF

D: .
J: TRBJ2-2
size: .
V: TRBV7-9
DNA: TGTGCCAGCAGCCCTTACACACGGGGGCGCCGTGTCACCGGGGAGCTGTTTTTT
CDR3: CASSPYTRGRRVTGELFF

D: TRBD2
J: TRBJ2-7
size: .
V: TRBV6-6
DNA: TGTGCCAGCACTTTACTCGGGGGGAGGCAGTCCTACGAGCAGTACTTC
CDR3: CASTLLGGRQSYEQYF

D: .
J: TRBJ2-1
size: .
V: TRBV28
DNA: TGTGCCAGCAGGTTTAGTCCGGGATACAATGAGCAGTTCTTC
CDR3: CASRFSPGYNEQFF

D: TRBD1
J: TRBJ1-6
size: .
V: TRBV6-5
DNA: TGTGCCAGCAGCGACAGGGTCCATAATTCACCCCTCCACTTT
CDR3: CASSDRVHNSPLHF